This is a list of T cell receptor beta chains from one sample in a study of immune evolution from preneoplasia to lung adenocarcinoma. The protocol was immunoSEQ multiplex PCR, while the TCRdb copy is restricted to in-frame clones and leaves out a portion. The data contain more than 25,000 clones, just under 75% of them singletons. What was sequenced was FFPE invasive lung adenocarcinoma tissue. The source is a person between 60 and 69 years old with invasive lung adenocarcinoma. Some clones in this sample may be carry-over from other donors' samples. CDR3s include the opening cysteine and the closing phenylalanine or tryptophan. Fields, in order: J gene, clone size, D gene, V gene, CDR3 protein, CDR3 DNA. The D gene is left open where the match is weak. The size of a clone is reported for some rows only, either as once, few or many, or as a class for expanded clones.

TRBJ2-1	NA	NA	TRBV5-1	CASSFDPRGNEQFF	TGCGCCAGCAGCTTTGACCCGAGAGGCAATGAGCAGTTCTTC
TRBJ2-7	NA	TRBD2	TRBV6-5	CASSYRSSGGYEQYF	TGTGCCAGCAGTTACCGATCTAGCGGGGGGTACGAGCAGTACTTC
TRBJ2-5	NA	NA	TRBV7-7	CASKSRIQETQYF	TGTGCCAGCAAGAGTCGGATCCAAGAGACCCAGTACTTC
TRBJ1-2	NA	NA	TRBV6-5	CAGGDYPNYGYTF	TGTGCCGGGGGCGACTATCCTAACTATGGCTACACCTTC
TRBJ2-2	NA	NA	TRBV30	CAWSVLGGPNGGELFF	TGTGCCTGGAGTGTACTTGGGGGCCCCAACGGGGGGGAGCTGTTTTTT
TRBJ2-2	NA	TRBD1	TRBV29-1	CSVSRTGDTGELFF	TGCAGCGTTAGTAGGACAGGGGACACCGGGGAGCTGTTTTTT
TRBJ1-4	NA	NA	TRBV6-6	CASSYGGTTNEKLFF	TGTGCCAGCAGTTACGGGGGCACAACTAATGAAAAACTGTTTTTT
TRBJ1-5	NA	TRBD1	TRBV6-6	CASRGQGIPINQPQHF	TGTGCCAGCCGAGGACAGGGGATCCCAATCAATCAGCCCCAGCATTTT
TRBJ2-5	NA	TRBD1	TRBV7-9	CASSQTGQGAKETQYF	TGTGCCAGCAGCCAGACAGGACAGGGGGCGAAGGAGACCCAGTACTTC
TRBJ1-1	medium-sized	NA	TRBV5-1	CASSSVQGLNTEAFF	TGCGCCAGCAGCTCGGTCCAGGGCCTGAACACTGAAGCTTTCTTT
TRBJ2-7	once	NA	TRBV19	CASSRTEPPYEQYF	TGTGCCAGTAGTAGGACGGAACCACCCTACGAGCAGTACTTC
TRBJ2-4	NA	NA	TRBV6-1	CASSEEETLKNIQYF	TGTGCCAGCAGTGAAGAGGAGACTCTCAAAAACATTCAGTACTTC
TRBJ2-1	medium-sized	TRBD2	TRBV27	CASSAGLAGVSYNEQFF	TGTGCCAGCAGTGCCGGACTAGCGGGGGTCTCCTACAATGAGCAGTTCTTC
TRBJ1-5	NA	NA	TRBV5-8	CASSVGRVYSNQPQHF	TGTGCCAGCAGCGTGGGCAGGGTTTATAGCAATCAGCCCCAGCATTTT
TRBJ1-5	NA	NA	TRBV4-1	CASSQVVGTGSNQPQHF	TGCGCCAGCAGCCAAGTTGTAGGGACTGGGAGCAATCAGCCCCAGCATTTT
TRBJ2-7	NA	NA	TRBV11-2	CASSPLSYEQYF	TGTGCCAGCAGTCCCCTGAGCTACGAGCAGTACTTC
TRBJ1-5	NA	NA	TRBV28	CASSSAGVSNQPQHF	TGTGCCAGCAGTTCCGCAGGGGTTAGTAATCAGCCCCAGCATTTT
TRBJ2-6	NA	NA	TRBV27	CASSSLANVLTF	TGTGCCAGCAGTTCATTGGCCAACGTCCTGACTTTC
TRBJ2-1	medium-sized	NA	TRBV11-2	CASSSSKGGEQFF	TGTGCCAGCAGCTCCTCTAAGGGAGGTGAGCAGTTCTTC
TRBJ2-7	few	TRBD2	TRBV28	CASSLGLAGEAYEQYF	TGTGCCAGCAGTTTGGGACTAGCGGGAGAAGCCTACGAGCAGTACTTC
TRBJ2-7	NA	TRBD1	TRBV11-2	CASSRGQGYEQYF	TGTGCCAGCAGCAGGGGACAGGGATACGAGCAGTACTTC
TRBJ1-4	NA	NA	TRBV4-1	CASSQVNVEKLFF	TGCGCCAGCAGCCAAGTGAACGTTGAAAAACTGTTTTTT
TRBJ2-3	NA	NA	TRBV5-1	CASSLGSTAITDTQYF	TGCGCCAGCAGCTTGGGGTCGACCGCGATCACAGATACGCAGTATTTT
TRBJ1-1	NA	NA	TRBV7-9	CASSLQGRAEAFF	TGTGCCAGCAGCTTACAGGGAAGGGCTGAAGCTTTCTTT
TRBJ2-3	NA	NA	TRBV27	CASSLAGGIVVTQYF	TGTGCCAGCAGTTTAGCAGGGGGGATAGTGGTTACGCAGTATTTT
TRBJ2-7	medium-sized	NA	TRBV19	CASSRGYYEQYF	TGTGCCAGTAGTCGGGGGTACTACGAGCAGTACTTC
TRBJ2-3	few	NA	TRBV9	CASRGTDTQYF	TGTGCCAGCAGGGGCACAGATACGCAGTATTTT
TRBJ2-7	NA	NA	TRBV30	CAWSVLARSYEQYF	TGTGCCTGGAGTGTCCTAGCGCGATCCTACGAGCAGTACTTC
TRBJ2-7	NA	NA	TRBV4-2	CASSTQKGSYEQYF	TGTGCCAGCAGCACCCAGAAGGGTTCCTACGAGCAGTACTTC
TRBJ2-3	NA	NA	TRBV6-4	CASSDQGRGDTQYF	TGTGCCAGCAGTGATCAGGGCAGGGGAGATACGCAGTATTTT
TRBJ2-7	NA	NA	TRBV10-3	CAIGIREPPYEQYF	TGTGCCATCGGGATCAGGGAGCCCCCCTACGAGCAGTACTTC